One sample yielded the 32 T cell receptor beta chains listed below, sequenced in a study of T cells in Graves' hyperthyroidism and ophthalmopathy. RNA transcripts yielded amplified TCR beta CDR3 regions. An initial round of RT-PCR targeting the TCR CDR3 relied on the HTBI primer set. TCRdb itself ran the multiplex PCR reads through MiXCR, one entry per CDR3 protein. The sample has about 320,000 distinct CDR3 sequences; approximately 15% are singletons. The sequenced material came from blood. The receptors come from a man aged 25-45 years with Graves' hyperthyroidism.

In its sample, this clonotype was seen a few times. The CDR3 bases are TGCAGTGCTAGAGATGGCGGGAGGGCCACCTACGAGCAGTACTTC. It translates to CSARDGGRATYEQYF. The rearrangement uses TRBV20-1 and TRBJ2-7, with 9 positions matching TRBD2. The CDR3 consists of 15 residues. The V and J ends lost 0 bases and 2 bases, in that order; junction bases with no gene match: 5. The germline gives CDR1 DFQATT, CDR2 SNEGSKA (reference sequence).

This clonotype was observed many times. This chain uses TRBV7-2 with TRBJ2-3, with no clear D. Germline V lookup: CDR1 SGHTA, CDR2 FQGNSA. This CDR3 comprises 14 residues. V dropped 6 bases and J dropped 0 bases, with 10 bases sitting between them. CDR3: CASRPHESTDTQYF. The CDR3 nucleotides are TGTGCCAGCAGACCCCACGAAAGCACAGATACGCAGTATTTT.

CDR3 DNA sequence: TGTGCCAGCAACCCCGGGACTAGCTTCACAGATACGCAGTATTTT. Translating it yields CASNPGTSFTDTQYF. The chain is built from TRBV11-2 and TRBJ2-3; 9 nucleotides line up with TRBD2. With V trimmed by 7 bases and J by 2 bases, 7 bases remained unmatched. Germline CDR1 reads SGHAT; CDR2 reads FQNNGV. The CDR3 runs 15 residues.

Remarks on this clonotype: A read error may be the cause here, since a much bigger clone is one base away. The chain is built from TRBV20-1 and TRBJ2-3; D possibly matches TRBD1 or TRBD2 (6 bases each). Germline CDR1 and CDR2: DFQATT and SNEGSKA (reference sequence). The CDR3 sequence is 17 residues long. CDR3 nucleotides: TGCAGTGCTAGAGATCCGGGGGCGGTTGGTAGCACAGGTACGCAGTATTTT. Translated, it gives CSARDPGAVGSTGTQYF.

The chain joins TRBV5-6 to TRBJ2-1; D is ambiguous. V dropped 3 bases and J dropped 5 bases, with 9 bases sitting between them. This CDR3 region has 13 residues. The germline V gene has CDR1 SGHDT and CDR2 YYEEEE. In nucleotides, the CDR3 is TGTGCCAGCAGCTCGAGAGGTAACAATGAGCAGTTCTTC. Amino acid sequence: CASSSRGNNEQFF. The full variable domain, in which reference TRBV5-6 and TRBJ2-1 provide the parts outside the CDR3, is DAGVTQSPTHLIKTRGQQVTLRCSPKSGHDTVSWYQQALGQGPQFIFQYYEEEERQRGNFPDRFSGHQFPNYSSELNVNALLLGDSALYLCASSSRGNNEQFFGPGTRLTVL.

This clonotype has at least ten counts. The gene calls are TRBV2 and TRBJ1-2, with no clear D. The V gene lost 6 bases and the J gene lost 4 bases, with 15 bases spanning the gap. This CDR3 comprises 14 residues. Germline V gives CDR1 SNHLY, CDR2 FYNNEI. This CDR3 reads CASSRREGAYGYTF. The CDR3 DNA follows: TGTGCCAGCAGCCGACGGGAGGGCGCCTATGGCTACACCTTC.

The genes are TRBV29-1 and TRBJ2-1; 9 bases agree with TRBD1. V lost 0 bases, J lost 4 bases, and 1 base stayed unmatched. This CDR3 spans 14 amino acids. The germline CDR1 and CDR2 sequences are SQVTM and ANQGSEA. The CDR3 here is CSVEEGTGYNEQFF. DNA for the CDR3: TGCAGCGTTGAAGAAGGGACAGGGTACAATGAGCAGTTCTTC.

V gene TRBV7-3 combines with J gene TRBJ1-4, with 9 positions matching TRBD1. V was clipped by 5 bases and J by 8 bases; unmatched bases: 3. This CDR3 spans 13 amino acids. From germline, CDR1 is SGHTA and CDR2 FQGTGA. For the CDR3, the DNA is TGTGCCAGCAGCCGCGGGACAGGGGAAAAACTGTTTTTT. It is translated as CASSRGTGEKLFF.

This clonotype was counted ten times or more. CDR3 bases: TGTGCCAGCAGCTTAGTGACAGCCGATACGCAGTATTTT. It is translated as CASSLVTADTQYF. This chain connects TRBV11-2 to TRBJ2-3; a possible D gene is TRBD1 (5 bases). The CDR3 has 13 amino acids. Deletions cut 1 base from V and 6 bases from J, with 8 bases between. Per germline, CDR1 SGHAT and CDR2 FQNNGV.

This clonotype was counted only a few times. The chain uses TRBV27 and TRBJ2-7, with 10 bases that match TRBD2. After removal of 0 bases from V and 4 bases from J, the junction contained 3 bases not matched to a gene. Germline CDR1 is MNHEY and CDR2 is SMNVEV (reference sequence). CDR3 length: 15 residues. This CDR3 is CASSLSLAGVYEQYF. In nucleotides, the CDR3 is TGTGCCAGCAGTTTATCCCTAGCGGGAGTATACGAGCAGTACTTC.

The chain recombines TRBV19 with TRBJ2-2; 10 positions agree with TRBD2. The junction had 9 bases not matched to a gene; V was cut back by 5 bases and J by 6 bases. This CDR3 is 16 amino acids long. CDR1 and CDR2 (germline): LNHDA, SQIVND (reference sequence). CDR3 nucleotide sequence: TGTGCCAGTAGTTGGGGGAGCGGGAGGGCCGCCGGGGAGCTGTTTTTT. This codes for CASSWGSGRAAGELFF.

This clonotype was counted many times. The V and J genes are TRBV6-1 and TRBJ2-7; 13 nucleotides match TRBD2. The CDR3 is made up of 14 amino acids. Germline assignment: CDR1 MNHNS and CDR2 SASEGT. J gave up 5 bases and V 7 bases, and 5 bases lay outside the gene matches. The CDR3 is CASKGGLAGDEQYF. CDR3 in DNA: TGTGCCAGCAAAGGAGGACTAGCGGGAGACGAGCAGTACTTC.

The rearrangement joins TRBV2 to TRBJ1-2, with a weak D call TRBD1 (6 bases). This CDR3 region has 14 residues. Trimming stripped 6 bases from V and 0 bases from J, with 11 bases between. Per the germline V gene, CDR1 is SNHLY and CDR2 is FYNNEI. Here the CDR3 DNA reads TGTGCCAGCAGGACAGGTTTAGCTAACTATGGCTACACCTTC. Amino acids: CASRTGLANYGYTF.

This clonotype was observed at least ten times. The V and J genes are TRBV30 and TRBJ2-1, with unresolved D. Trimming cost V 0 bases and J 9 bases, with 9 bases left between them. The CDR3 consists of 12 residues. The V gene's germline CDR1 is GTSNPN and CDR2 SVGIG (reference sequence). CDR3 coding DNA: TGTGCCTGGAGTGTACTGGAGACTGAGCAGTTCTTC. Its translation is CAWSVLETEQFF.

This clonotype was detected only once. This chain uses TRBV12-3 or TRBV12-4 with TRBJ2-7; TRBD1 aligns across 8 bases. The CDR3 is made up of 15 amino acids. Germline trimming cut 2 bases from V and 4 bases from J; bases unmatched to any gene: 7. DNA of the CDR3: TGTGCCAGCAGTTTATCTAACAGGGGGGATTACGAGCAGTACTTC. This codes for CASSLSNRGDYEQYF.

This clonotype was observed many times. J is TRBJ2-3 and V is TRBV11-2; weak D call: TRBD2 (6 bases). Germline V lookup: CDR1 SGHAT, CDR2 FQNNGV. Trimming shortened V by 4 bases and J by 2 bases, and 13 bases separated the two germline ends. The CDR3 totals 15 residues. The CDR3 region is CASSWRGRLTDTQYF. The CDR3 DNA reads TGTGCCAGCAGCTGGAGGGGAAGGCTCACAGATACGCAGTATTTT.

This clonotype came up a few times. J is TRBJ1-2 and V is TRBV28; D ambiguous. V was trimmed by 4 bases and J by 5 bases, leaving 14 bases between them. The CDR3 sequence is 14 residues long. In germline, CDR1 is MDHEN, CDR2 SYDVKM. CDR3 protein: CASSSVRAGYGYTF. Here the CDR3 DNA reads TGTGCCAGCAGTTCCGTTAGGGCTGGTTATGGCTACACCTTC.

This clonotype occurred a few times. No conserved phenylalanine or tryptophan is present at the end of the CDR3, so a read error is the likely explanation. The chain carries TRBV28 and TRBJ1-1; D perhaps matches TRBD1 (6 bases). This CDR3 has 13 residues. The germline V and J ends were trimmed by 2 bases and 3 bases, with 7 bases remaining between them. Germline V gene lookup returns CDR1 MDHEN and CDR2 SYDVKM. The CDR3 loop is CASSLNRDTEAFL. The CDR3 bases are TGTGCCAGCAGTTTAAACAGGGACACTGAAGCTTTCCTT.

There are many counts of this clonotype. CDR3 region: CASSPGGVMETQYF. The CDR3 DNA sequence: TGTGCCAGCAGTCCTGGGGGCGTGATGGAGACCCAGTACTTC. The V and J genes are TRBV12-3 or TRBV12-4 and TRBJ2-5; D is possibly TRBD1 (6 bases). Between the trimmed V and J ends, which lost 5 bases and 5 bases, there was a span of 15 bases. The CDR3 length is 14 residues.

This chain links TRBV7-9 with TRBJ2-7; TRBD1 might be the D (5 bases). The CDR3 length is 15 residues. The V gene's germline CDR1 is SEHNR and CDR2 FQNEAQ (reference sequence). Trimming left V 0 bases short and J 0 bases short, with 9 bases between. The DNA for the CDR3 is TGTGCCAGCAGCTTAGCGCTGACAGTCTCCTACGAGCAGTACTTC. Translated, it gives CASSLALTVSYEQYF.

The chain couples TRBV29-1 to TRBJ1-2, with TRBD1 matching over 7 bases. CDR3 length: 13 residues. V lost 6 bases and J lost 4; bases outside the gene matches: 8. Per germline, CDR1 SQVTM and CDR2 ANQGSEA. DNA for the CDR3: TGCAGCGTGACCGGGACAGCTTCCTATGGCTACACCTTC. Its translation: CSVTGTASYGYTF.

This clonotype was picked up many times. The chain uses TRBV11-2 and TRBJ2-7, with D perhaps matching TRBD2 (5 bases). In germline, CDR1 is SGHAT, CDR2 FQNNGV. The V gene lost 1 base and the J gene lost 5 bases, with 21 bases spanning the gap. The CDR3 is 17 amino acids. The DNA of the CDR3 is TGTGCCAGCAGCTTAGGAGCCTTCGGGGTCGGAGGAAACGAGCAGTACTTC. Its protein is CASSLGAFGVGGNEQYF.

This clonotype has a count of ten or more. CDR3 nucleotides: TGTGCCAGCAGTCTGAGAGGTGGAGATACGCAGTATTTT. Residues: CASSLRGGDTQYF. This chain links TRBV11-2 with TRBJ2-3, with D unclear. V was trimmed by 6 bases and J by 5 bases, leaving 12 bases between them. This CDR3 comprises 13 residues. Germline V gene sequence: CDR1 SGHAT, CDR2 FQNNGV.

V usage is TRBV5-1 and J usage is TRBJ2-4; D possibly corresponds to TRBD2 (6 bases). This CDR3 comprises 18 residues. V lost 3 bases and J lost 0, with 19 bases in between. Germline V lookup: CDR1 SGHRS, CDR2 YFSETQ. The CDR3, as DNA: TGCGCCAGCAGCTGGGGGGACTCCCGCTTGATAGCCAAAAACATTCAGTACTTC. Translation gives CASSWGDSRLIAKNIQYF.

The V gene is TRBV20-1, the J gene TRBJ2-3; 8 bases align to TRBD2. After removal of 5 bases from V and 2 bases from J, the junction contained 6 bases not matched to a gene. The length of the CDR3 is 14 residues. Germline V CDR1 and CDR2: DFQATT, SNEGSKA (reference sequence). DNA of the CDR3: TGCAGTGCTGTAAGCGGGAGTGACACAGATACGCAGTATTTT. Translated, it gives CSAVSGSDTDTQYF.

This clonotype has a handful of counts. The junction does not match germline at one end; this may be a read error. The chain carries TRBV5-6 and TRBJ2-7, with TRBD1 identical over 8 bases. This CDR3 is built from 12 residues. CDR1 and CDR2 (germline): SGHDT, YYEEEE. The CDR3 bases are TGTGCCAGCAGCCAAGCAGGGGGCGAGCGGTACTTC. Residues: CASSQAGGERYF. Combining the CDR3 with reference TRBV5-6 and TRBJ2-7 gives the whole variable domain DAGVTQSPTHLIKTRGQQVTLRCSPKSGHDTVSWYQQALGQGPQFIFQYYEEEERQRGNFPDRFSGHQFPNYSSELNVNALLLGDSALYLCASSQAGGERYFGPGTRLTVT.

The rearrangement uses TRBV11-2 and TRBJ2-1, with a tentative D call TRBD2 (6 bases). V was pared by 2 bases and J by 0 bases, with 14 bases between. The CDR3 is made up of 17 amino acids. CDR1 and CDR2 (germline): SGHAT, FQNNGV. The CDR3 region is CASSLLGGPDSYNEQFF. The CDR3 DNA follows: TGTGCCAGCAGCTTATTGGGAGGTCCTGACTCCTACAATGAGCAGTTCTTC.

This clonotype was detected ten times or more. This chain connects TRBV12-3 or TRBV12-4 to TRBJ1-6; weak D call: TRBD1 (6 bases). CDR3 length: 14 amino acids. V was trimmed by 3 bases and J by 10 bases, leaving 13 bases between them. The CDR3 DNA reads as TGTGCCAGCAGTTTCAATGGGGGCCGATCACCCCTCCACTTT. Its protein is CASSFNGGRSPLHF.

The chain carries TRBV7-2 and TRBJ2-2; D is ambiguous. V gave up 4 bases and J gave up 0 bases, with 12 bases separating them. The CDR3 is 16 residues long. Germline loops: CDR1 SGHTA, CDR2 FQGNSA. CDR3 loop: CASSSRRLANTGELFF. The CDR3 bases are TGTGCCAGCAGCTCTAGGAGATTGGCGAACACCGGGGAGCTGTTTTTT.

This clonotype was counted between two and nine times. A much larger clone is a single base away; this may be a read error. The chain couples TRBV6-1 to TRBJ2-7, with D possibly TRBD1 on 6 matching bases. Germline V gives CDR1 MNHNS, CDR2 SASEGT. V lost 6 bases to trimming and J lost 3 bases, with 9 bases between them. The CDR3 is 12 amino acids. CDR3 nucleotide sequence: TGTGCCAGCAGGGGGACATACTACGAGCAGTACTTC. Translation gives CASRGTYYEQYF.

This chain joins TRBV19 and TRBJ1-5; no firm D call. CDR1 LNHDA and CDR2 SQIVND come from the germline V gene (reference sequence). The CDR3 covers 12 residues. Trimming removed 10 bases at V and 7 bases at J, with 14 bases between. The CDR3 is CATSLGYQPQHF. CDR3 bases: TGTGCCACCTCATTAGGTTACCAGCCCCAGCATTTT.

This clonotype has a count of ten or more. CDR3 nucleotides: TGTGCCAGCAGCTTGCTCCCCGGTCAGCCCCAGCATTTT. It encodes CASSLLPGQPQHF. The chain links TRBV5-5 to TRBJ1-5; D is uncertain. The V gene lost 1 base and the J gene lost 6 bases, with 8 bases spanning the gap. The CDR3 loop spans 13 amino acids. The germline gives CDR1 SGHKS, CDR2 YYEKEE (reference sequence). The full variable domain, completed using reference TRBV5-5 and TRBJ1-5, is DAGVTQSPTHLIKTRGQQVTLRCSPISGHKSVSWYQQVLGQGPQFIFQYYEKEERGRGNFPDRFSARQFPNYSSELNVNALLLGDSALYLCASSLLPGQPQHFGDGTRLSIL.